The 10 T cell receptor beta chains presented below share a single source sample, sequenced in a study of identical twins. TCRdb reprocessed the 5' RACE reads with MiXCR, giving one entry per CDR3 protein. The sample has about 660,000 distinct CDR3 sequences, 8.5% to 9% seen once. These same data were also listed under a study on yellow fever vaccine responses in identical twins.

The sequencing sample was made of PBMCs. The receptors come from a woman between 18 and 29 years old in good health.

The chain is built from TRBV11-3 and TRBJ2-3, with 7 bases lining up with TRBD2. V lost 4 bases to trimming and J lost 3 bases; unmatched junction nucleotides: 7. This CDR3 comprises 15 residues. Germline V lookup: CDR1 SGHNT, CDR2 YENEEA. CDR3 loop: CASSSREGRTDTQYF. The CDR3, as DNA: TGTGCCAGCAGCTCTAGGGAGGGCCGGACAGATACGCAGTATTTT.

This clonotype was detected many times. The V and J genes are TRBV20-1 and TRBJ2-7, with D perhaps matching TRBD2 (5 bases). Germline V gene lookup returns CDR1 DFQATT and CDR2 SNEGSKA (reference sequence). This CDR3 has 12 residues. Trimming took 5 bases from V and 3 from J, leaving 11 bases between them. The CDR3 spells CSAERIHYEQYF. CDR3 coding DNA: TGCAGTGCTGAGCGGATACACTACGAGCAGTACTTC.

Only a few counts were recorded for this clonotype. The chain joins TRBV28 to TRBJ1-5, with D maybe TRBD1 (6 bases). This CDR3 has 14 amino acids. V lost 5 bases to trimming and J lost 0 bases, with 8 bases between them. Germline lookup yields CDR1 MDHEN and CDR2 SYDVKM. This CDR3 is CASSGTYSNQPQHF. DNA for the CDR3: TGTGCCAGCAGTGGGACATATAGCAATCAGCCCCAGCATTTT.

This clonotype was detected ten times or more. V gene TRBV29-1 combines with J gene TRBJ2-7, with 7 positions matching TRBD1. This CDR3 has 14 amino acids. V trimming: 1 base; J trimming: 4 bases; junction bases outside the gene matches: 7. The germline gives CDR1 SQVTM, CDR2 ANQGSEA. The DNA of the CDR3 is TGCAGCGTTGAAGTTAGAAACAGGGGATACGAGCAGTACTTC. Protein product: CSVEVRNRGYEQYF.

This clonotype appeared a few times. The V gene is TRBV27, the J gene TRBJ2-7; 7 bases match TRBD2. The CDR3 has 14 residues. Germline CDR1 reads MNHEY; CDR2 reads SMNVEV (reference sequence). Trimming removed 6 bases from V and 5 bases from J; junction bases left unmatched: 10. The CDR3 spells CASSTRGGVNEQYF. The CDR3 bases are TGTGCCAGCAGCACCCGGGGAGGGGTCAACGAGCAGTACTTC.

The rearrangement joins TRBV6-5 to TRBJ1-4; TRBD1 aligns across 8 bases. The CDR3 is 15 amino acids. Germline V lookup: CDR1 MNHEY, CDR2 SVGAGI. After removal of 2 bases from V and 3 bases from J, the junction contained 2 bases not matched to a gene. The CDR3 region has the DNA TGTGCCAGCAGTTACCCGACAGGGGCTAATGAAAAACTGTTTTTT. Translation gives CASSYPTGANEKLFF.

At least ten counts were recorded for this clonotype. The chain uses TRBV7-2 and TRBJ2-2; no firm D call. CDR3 length equals 15 residues. V was pared by 5 bases and J by 6 bases, with 16 bases between. Per the germline V gene, CDR1 is SGHTA and CDR2 is FQGNSA. In nucleotides, the CDR3 is TGTGCCAGCAGCGATCAGACCCGGAGTCCCGGGGAGCTGTTTTTT. As protein: CASSDQTRSPGELFF.

The sample holds a few counts of this clonotype. The chain has TRBV30 and TRBJ2-7; a possible D gene is TRBD2 (6 bases). The germline V gene encodes CDR1 GTSNPN and CDR2 SVGIG (reference sequence). This CDR3 is built from 11 residues. V shed 2 bases and J shed 6 bases, with 8 bases lying between them. DNA of the CDR3: TGTGCCTGGAGTAGGAGGGGCGAGCAGTACTTC. Translation gives CAWSRRGEQYF.

This clonotype was seen ten or more times. J is TRBJ2-1 and V is TRBV12-3 or TRBV12-4; 12 bases agree with TRBD2. The CDR3 loop spans 13 amino acids. The V segment lost 7 bases and the J segment 10 bases; nucleotides outside the gene matches: 5. CDR3: CASTNLAGGEQFF. The CDR3 nucleotides are TGTGCCAGCACTAATCTAGCGGGAGGGGAGCAGTTCTTC.

This clonotype was counted at least ten times. The chain is built from TRBV20-1 and TRBJ1-1; D gene ambiguous. From germline, CDR1 is DFQATT and CDR2 SNEGSKA (reference sequence). The length of the CDR3 is 12 residues. The V gene lost 6 bases and the J gene lost 0 bases, with 8 bases spanning the gap. The CDR3: CSAPLMNTEAFF. DNA for the CDR3: TGCAGTGCGCCACTCATGAACACTGAAGCTTTCTTT.